This T cell receptor beta chain was found in a study of Graves' ophthalmopathy and Graves' hyperthyroidism. Study observations and caveats: The model predicted ophthalmopathy progression with 70.59% sensitivity and 72% to 85% specificity. Most expanded clonotypes from thyroid (those above 0.001 frequency) were also found in blood.

Uncontrolled infections, pregnancy, lactation or other autoimmune diseases led to patient exclusion. Out of roughly 9.3 ml of fresh peripheral blood, PBMCs were obtained. CDR3 regions of TCR beta were amplified from RNA transcripts. Investigators did first-round RT-PCR with HTBI primers, then second-round multiplex PCR. TCRdb redid the calling of the multiplex PCR reads with MiXCR, one entry per CDR3 protein. The sample has hundreds of thousands of distinct CDR3 sequences, around a fifth seen once; the top ten hold around 3.2%. In germline, CDR1 is SGHVS, CDR2 FQNEAQ. The CDR3 is made up of 16 amino acids. The ends were cut back, 5 bases at V and 0 bases at J, with 14 bases in the middle. This clonotype was seen at least ten times. Its antigen is not identified.

Sequencing was carried out using peripheral blood. This TCR was recovered from a woman aged 18-29 years with stable Graves' hyperthyroidism. This rearrangement joins TRBV7-8 to TRBJ1-3; D is possibly TRBD1 (6 bases). This chain's CDR3 is CASSPFRGGSGNTIYF. In DNA, the CDR3 is TGTGCCAGCAGCCCCTTTAGGGGGGGCTCTGGAAACACCATATATTTT.